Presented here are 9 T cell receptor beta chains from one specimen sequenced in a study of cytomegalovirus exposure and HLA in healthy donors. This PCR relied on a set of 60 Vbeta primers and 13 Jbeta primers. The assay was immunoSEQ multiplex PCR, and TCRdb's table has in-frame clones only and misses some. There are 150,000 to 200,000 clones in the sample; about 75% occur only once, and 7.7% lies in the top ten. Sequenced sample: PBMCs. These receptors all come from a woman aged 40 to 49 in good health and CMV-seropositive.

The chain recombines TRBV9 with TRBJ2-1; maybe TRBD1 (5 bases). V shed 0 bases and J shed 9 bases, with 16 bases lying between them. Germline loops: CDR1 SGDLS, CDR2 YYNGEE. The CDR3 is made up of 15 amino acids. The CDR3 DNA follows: TGTGCCAGCAGCGTAGACTTCAGGGATCGTGGTGAGCAGTTCTTC. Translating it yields CASSVDFRDRGEQFF. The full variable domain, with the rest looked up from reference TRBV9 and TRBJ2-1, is DSGVTQTPKHLITATGQRVTLRCSPRSGDLSVYWYQQSLDQGLQFLIQYYNGEERAKGNILERFSAQQFPDLHSELNLSSLELGDSALYFCASSVDFRDRGEQFFGPGTRLTVL.

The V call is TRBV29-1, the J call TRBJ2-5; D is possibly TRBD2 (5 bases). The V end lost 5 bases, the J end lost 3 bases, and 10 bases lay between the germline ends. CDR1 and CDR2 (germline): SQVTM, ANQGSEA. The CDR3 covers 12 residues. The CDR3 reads CSVFIGKETQYF. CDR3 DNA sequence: TGCAGCGTTTTTATCGGGAAAGAGACCCAGTACTTC. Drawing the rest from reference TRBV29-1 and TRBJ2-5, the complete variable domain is SAVISQKPSRDICQRGTSLTIQCQVDSQVTMMFWYRQQPGQSLTLIATANQGSEATYESGFVIDKFPISRPNLTFSTLTVSNMSPEDSSIYLCSVFIGKETQYFGPGTRLLVL.

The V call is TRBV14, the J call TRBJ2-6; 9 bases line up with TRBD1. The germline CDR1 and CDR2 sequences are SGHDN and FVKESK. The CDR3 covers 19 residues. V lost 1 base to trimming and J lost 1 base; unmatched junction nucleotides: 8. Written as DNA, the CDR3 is TGTGCCAGCAGCCAAGGCCCAGAGGACAGGGGATCTGGGGCCAACGTCCTGACTTTC. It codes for CASSQGPEDRGSGANVLTF.

The CDR3 loop reads CASSADRGRANVLTF. CDR3 nucleotide sequence: TGTGCCAGCAGTGCCGACAGGGGAAGGGCCAACGTCCTGACTTTC. The chain couples TRBV2 to TRBJ2-6, with TRBD1 identical over 8 bases. Germline values: CDR1 SNHLY, CDR2 FYNNEI. The CDR3 has 15 amino acids. The junction had 4 bases not matched to a gene; V was cut back by 4 bases and J by 5 bases. Combining the CDR3 with reference TRBV2 and TRBJ2-6 gives the whole variable domain EPEVTQTPSHQVTQMGQEVILRCVPISNHLYFYWYRQILGQKVEFLVSFYNNEISEKSEIFDDQFSVERPDGSNFTLKIRSTKLEDSAMYFCASSADRGRANVLTFGAGSRLTVL.

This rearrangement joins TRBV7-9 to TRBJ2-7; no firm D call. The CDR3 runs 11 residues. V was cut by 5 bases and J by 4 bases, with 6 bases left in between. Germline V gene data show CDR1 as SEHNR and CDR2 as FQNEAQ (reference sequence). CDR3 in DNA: TGTGCCAGCAGCCGTGAGTACGAGCAGTACTTC. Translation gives CASSREYEQYF. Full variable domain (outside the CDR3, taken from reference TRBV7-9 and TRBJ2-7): DTGVSQNPRHKITKRGQNVTFRCDPISEHNRLYWYRQTLGQGPEFLTYFQNEAQLEKSRLLSDRFSAERPKGSFSTLEIQRTEQGDSAMYLCASSREYEQYFGPGTRLTVT.

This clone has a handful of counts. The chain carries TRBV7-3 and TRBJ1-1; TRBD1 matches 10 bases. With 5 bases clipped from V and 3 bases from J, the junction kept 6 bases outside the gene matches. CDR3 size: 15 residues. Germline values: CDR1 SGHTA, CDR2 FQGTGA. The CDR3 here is CASSLRGQGYTEAFF. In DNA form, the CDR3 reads TGTGCCAGCAGCCTAAGGGGACAGGGGTACACTGAAGCTTTCTTT.

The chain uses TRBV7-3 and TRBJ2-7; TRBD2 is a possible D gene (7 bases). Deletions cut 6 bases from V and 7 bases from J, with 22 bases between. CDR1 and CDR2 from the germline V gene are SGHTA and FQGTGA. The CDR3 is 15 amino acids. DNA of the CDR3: TGTGCCAGCAGAAGGGGGGGCTTAGGAGGACAGGAGCAGTACTTC. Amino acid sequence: CASRRGGLGGQEQYF.

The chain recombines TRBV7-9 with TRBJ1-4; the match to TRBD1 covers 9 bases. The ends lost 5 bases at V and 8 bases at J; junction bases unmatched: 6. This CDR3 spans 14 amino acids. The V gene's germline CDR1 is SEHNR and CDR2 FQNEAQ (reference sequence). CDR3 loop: CASSQGQGLEKLFF. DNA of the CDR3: TGTGCCAGCAGCCAGGGACAGGGATTAGAAAAACTGTTTTTT.

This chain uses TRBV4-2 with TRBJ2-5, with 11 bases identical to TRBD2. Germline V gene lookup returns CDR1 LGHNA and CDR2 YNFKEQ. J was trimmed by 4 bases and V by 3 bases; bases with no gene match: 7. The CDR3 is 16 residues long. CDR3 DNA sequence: TGTGCCAGCAGCCAGTACCTAGCGGGAGGCAGAGAGACCCAGTACTTC. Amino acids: CASSQYLAGGRETQYF.